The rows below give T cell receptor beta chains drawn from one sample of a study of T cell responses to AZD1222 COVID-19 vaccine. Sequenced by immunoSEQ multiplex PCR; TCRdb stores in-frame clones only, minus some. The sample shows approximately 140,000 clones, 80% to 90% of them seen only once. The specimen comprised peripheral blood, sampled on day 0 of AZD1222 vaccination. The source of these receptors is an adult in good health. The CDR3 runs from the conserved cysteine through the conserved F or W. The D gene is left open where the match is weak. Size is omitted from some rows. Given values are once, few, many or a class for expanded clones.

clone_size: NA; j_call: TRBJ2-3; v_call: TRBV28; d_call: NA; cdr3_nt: TGTGCCAGCAGTTTACGTCGTTGGGGCAGGGAAGGTGCAGATACGCAGTATTTT; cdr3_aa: CASSLRRWGREGADTQYF
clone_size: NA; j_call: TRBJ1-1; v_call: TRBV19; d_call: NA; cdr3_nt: TGTGCCAGTAGTATGGGGGACATTGACACTGAAGCTTTCTTT; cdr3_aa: CASSMGDIDTEAFF
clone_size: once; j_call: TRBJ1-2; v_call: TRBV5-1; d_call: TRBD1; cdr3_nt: TGCGCCAGCAGCTTTACAGGGGGTGACTATGGCTACACCTTC; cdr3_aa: CASSFTGGDYGYTF
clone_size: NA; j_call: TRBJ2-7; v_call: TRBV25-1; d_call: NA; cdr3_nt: TGTGCCAGCACCCTGGGGGGAGGATTCGAGCAGTACTTC; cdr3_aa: CASTLGGGFEQYF
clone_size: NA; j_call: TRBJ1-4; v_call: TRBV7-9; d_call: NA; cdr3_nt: TGTGCCAGCAGCTTTTCACAGGGAGGGAGTAAACTGTTTTTT; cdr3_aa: CASSFSQGGSKLFF
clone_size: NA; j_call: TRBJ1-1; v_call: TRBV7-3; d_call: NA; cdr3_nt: TGTGCCAGCAGCTTAAATTCAGAGAACACTGAAGCTTTCTTT; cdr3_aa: CASSLNSENTEAFF
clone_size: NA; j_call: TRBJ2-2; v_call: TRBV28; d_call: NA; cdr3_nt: TGTGCCAGCGGCGATCGACCGGACACCGGGGAGCTGTTTTTT; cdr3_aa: CASGDRPDTGELFF
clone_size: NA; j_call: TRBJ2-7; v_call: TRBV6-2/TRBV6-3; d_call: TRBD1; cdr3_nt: TGTGCCAGCAGTTACTCGGGACAGTTCTACGAGCAGTACTTC; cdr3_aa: CASSYSGQFYEQYF
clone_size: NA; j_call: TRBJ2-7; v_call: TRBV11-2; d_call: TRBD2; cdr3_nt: TGTGCCAGCAGCATCTCCGGGACTAGCGGGAGGTACTCCTACGAGCAGTACTTC; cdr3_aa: CASSISGTSGRYSYEQYF
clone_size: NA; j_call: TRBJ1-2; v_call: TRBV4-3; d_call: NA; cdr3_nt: TGCGCCAGCCGGCTGTCGGGGGACGTCTATGGCTACACCTTC; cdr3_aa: CASRLSGDVYGYTF
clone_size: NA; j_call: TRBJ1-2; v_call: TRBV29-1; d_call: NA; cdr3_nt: TGCAGCGCCAGGGGTGCTAACTATGGCTACACCTTC; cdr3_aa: CSARGANYGYTF
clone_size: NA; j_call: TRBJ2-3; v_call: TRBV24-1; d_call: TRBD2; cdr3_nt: TGTGCCACCAGTGTGAACGTTGGGGGGGGCACAGATACGCAGTATTTT; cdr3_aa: CATSVNVGGGTDTQYF
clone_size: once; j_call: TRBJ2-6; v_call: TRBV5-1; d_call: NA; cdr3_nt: TGCGCCAGCAGCCTTAGTCAGAGGCAGGGTAGCTCTGGGGCCAACGTCCTGACTTTC; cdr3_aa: CASSLSQRQGSSGANVLTF
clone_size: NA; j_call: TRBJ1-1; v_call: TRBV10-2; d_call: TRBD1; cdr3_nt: TGCGCCAGCAGTGTCACAGGGGGCACTGAAGCTTTCTTT; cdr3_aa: CASSVTGGTEAFF
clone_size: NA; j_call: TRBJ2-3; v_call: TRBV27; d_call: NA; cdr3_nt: TGTGCCAGCAGCCTTTACCGCGGCCCACTTTTCCCAGATACGCAGTATTTT; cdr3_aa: CASSLYRGPLFPDTQYF
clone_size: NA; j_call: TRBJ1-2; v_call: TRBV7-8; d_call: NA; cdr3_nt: TGTGCCAGCAGCTTACCGGGGTATGGCTACACCTTC; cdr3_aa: CASSLPGYGYTF
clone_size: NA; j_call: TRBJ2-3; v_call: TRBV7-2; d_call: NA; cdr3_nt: TGTGCCAGCAGTCTAGGGTATACAGATACGCAGTATTTT; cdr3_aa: CASSLGYTDTQYF
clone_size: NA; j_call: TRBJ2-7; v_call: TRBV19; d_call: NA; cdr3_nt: TGTGCCAGTAGTATCGGGTTCGACGACGAGCAGTACTTC; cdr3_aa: CASSIGFDDEQYF
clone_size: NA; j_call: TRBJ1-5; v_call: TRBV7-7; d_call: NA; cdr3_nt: TGTGCCAGCAGATCAGGGAGAGACACCAGGGTAGAGGGCAATCAGCCCCAGCATTTT; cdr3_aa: CASRSGRDTRVEGNQPQHF
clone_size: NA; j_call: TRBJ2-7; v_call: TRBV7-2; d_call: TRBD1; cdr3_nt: TGTGCCAGCAGCTTAGGGACAGGGCTCTTCTACGAGCAGTACTTC; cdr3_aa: CASSLGTGLFYEQYF
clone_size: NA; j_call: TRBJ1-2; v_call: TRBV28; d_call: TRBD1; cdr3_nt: TGTGCCAGCAGTTACAGGGGGCAGCGGAATGGCTACACCTTC; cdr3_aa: CASSYRGQRNGYTF
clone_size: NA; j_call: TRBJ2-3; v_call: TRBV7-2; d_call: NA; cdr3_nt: TGTGCCAGCAGCTTAGATGGGGTCCTAGATACGCAGTATTTT; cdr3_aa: CASSLDGVLDTQYF
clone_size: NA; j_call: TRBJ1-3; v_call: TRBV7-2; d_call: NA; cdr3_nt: TGTGCCAGCAGCTTCGACCCACAGGGAAACACCATATATTTT; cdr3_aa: CASSFDPQGNTIYF
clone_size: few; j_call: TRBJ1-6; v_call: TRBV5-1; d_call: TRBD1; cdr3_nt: TGCGCCAGCAGCCCTTCAGGGGGGTCCTATAATTCACCCCTCCACTTT; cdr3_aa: CASSPSGGSYNSPLHF
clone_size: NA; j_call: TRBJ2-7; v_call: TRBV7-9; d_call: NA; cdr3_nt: TGTGCCAGCAGCTTGGGCCCTGTATCCTACGAGCAGTACTTC; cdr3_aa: CASSLGPVSYEQYF
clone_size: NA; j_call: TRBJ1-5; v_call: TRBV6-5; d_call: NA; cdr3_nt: TGTGCCAGCAGTTACGGTTACAGAAGGAACAATCAGCCCCAGCATTTT; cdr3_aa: CASSYGYRRNNQPQHF
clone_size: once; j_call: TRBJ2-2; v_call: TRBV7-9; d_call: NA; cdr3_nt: TGTGCCAGCAGCTTAACGAGGGGGGCCGGCGGGGAGCTGTTTTTT; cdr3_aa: CASSLTRGAGGELFF
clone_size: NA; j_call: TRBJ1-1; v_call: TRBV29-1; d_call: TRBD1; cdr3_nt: TGCAGCGTTTCGGACAGGGGGTACACTGAAGCTTTCTTT; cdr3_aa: CSVSDRGYTEAFF
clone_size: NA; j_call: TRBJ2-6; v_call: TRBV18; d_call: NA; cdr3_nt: TGTGCCAGCTCACCAGATAAGCTCTCTGGGGCCAACGTCCTGACTTTC; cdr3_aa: CASSPDKLSGANVLTF
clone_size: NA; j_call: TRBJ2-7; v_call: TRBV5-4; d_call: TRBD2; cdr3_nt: TGTGCCAGCAGCTTAACGGGACTAGCGGGAGGTGAGCAGTACTTC; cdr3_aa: CASSLTGLAGGEQYF
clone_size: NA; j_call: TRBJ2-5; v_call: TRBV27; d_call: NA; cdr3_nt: TGTGCCAGCAGTCCCACGGGACGGTACCAAGAGACCCAGTACTTC; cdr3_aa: CASSPTGRYQETQYF
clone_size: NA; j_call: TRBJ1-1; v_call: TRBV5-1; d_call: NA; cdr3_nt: TGCGCCAGCAGGCCGACTATGAACACTGAAGCTTTCTTT; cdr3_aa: CASRPTMNTEAFF
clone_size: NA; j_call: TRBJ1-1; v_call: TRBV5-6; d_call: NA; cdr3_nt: TGTGCCAGCAGCTCGCAGGGACTTGGTGAAGCTTTCTTT; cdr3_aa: CASSSQGLGEAFF
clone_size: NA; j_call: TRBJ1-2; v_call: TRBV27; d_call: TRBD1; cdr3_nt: TGTGCCAGCAGTTTACGAAGATTATCCGGGACAGGATATGGCTACACCTTC; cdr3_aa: CASSLRRLSGTGYGYTF
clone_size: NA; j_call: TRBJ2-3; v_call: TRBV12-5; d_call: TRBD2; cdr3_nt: TGTGCTAGTGCCTTGTCCCGGGGACTAGCGGGAGAATCAGATACGCAGTATTTT; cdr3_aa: CASALSRGLAGESDTQYF
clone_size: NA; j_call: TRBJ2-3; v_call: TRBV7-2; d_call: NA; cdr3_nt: TGTGCCAGCAGCTTCGCCACAGATACGCAGTATTTT; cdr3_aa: CASSFATDTQYF
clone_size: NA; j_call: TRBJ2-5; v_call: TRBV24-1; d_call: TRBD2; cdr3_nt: TGTGCCACCAGTGACGCCGGACTAGCGGGAGAAGAGACCCAGTACTTC; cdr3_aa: CATSDAGLAGEETQYF
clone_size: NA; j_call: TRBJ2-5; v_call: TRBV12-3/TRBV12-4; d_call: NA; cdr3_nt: TGTGCCAGCAGCCAACGTGGTTCGGAGACCCAGTACTTC; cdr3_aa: CASSQRGSETQYF
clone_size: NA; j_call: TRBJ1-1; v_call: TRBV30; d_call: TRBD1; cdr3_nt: TGTGCCTGGAGTACCCAGGGGGGCACTGAAGCTTTCTTT; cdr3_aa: CAWSTQGGTEAFF
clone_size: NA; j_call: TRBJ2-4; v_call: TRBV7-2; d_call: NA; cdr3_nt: TGTGCCAGCAGCTGGGCCAACACGGCCGACATTCAGTACTTC; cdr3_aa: CASSWANTADIQYF
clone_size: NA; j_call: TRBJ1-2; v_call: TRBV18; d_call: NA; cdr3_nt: TGTGCCAGCTCACCGGCGGAACATGGCTACACCTTC; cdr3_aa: CASSPAEHGYTF
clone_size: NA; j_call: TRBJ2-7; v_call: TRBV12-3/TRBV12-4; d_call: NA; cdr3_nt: TGTGCCAGCAGTAGAAAAGACAGACAAGAGCAGTACTTC; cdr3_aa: CASSRKDRQEQYF
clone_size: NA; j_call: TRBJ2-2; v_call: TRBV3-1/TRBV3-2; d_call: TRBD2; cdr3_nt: TGTGCCAGCAGCCGCGGACTAGCGGGAGTACAGGGGGAGCTGTTTTTT; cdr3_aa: CASSRGLAGVQGELFF
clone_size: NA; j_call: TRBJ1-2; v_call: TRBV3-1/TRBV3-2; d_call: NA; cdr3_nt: TGTGCCAGCAGCCTGCGATCATTGGGTTCCTGGGGCTATGGCTACACCTTC; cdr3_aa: CASSLRSLGSWGYGYTF
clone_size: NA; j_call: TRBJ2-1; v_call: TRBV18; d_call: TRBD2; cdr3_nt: TGTGCCAGCTCACCACGAAGCGGGGGTACCTACAATGAGCAGTTCTTC; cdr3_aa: CASSPRSGGTYNEQFF
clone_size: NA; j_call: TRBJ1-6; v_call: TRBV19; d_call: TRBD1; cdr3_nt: TGTGCCAGTAGTATGGACAGGGGTAATTCACCCCTCCACTTT; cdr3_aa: CASSMDRGNSPLHF
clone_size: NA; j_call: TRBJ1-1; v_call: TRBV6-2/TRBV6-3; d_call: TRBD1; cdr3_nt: TGTGCCAGCAGTTTTCGAGGGGGCGTTAACACTGAAGCTTTCTTT; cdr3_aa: CASSFRGGVNTEAFF
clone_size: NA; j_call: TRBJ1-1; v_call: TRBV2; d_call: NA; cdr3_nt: TGTGCCAGCAGTGTTTACAGAACGAACACTGAAGCTTTCTTT; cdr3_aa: CASSVYRTNTEAFF
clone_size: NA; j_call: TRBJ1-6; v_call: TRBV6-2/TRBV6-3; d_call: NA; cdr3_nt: TGTGCCAGCAGCCGACCGGGACCGCTATACCCCCTCCACTTT; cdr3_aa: CASSRPGPLYPLHF
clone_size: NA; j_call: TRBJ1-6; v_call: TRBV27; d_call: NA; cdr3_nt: TGTGCCAGCGCCTTGAGTTGGAATTCACCCCTCCACTTT; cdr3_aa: CASALSWNSPLHF
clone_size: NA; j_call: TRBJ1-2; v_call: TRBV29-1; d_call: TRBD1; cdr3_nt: TGCAGCGTTGATGACAGGGGGCGCGGCTACACCTTC; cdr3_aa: CSVDDRGRGYTF
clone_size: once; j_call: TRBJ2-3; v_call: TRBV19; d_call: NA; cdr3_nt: TGTGCCAGTAGTATTTCATGGGCGGCTAGCACAGATACGCAGTATTTT; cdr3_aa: CASSISWAASTDTQYF